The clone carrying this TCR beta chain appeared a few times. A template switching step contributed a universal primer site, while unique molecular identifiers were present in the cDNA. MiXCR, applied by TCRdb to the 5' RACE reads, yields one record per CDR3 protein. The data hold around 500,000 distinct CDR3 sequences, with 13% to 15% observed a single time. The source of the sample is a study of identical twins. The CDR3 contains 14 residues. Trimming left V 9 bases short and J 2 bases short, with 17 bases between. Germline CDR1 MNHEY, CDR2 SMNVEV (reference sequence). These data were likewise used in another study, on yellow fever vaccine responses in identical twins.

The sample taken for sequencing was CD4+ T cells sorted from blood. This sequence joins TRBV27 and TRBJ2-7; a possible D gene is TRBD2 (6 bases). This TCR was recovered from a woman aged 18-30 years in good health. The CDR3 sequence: CASKLGGGTYEQYF. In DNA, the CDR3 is TGTGCCAGTAAGCTAGGAGGAGGGACCTACGAGCAGTACTTC.